Presented here are 17 T cell receptor beta chains from one specimen sequenced in a study of early T cells in non-severe SARS-CoV-2 infection. TCRdb passed the 5' RACE reads through MiXCR, listing each CDR3 protein once. The table has about 50,000 distinct CDR3 sequences, 9.5% to 15% seen once. Here the sequenced sample was whole blood, taken at baseline. The receptors shown here come from an adult who was a healthcare worker with PCR-confirmed SARS-CoV-2 infection or an uninfected control (not recorded which).

In nucleotides, the CDR3 is TGCGCCAGCAGTGTCCTGCCAGGGTCCTCTGGGGCCAACGTCCTGACTTTC. Protein: CASSVLPGSSGANVLTF. The chain recombines TRBV10-2 with TRBJ2-6, with a possible D match to TRBD1 (5 bases). Germline V lookup: CDR1 WSHSY, CDR2 SAAADI. With 4 bases removed from V and 0 bases from J, the gap between germline ends came to 13 bases. The CDR3 is made up of 17 amino acids.

The J gene is TRBJ2-7, the V gene TRBV5-1; 13 nucleotides line up with TRBD2. J gave up 4 bases and V 4 bases, and 11 bases lay outside the gene matches. The CDR3 runs to 17 residues. The germline V gene encodes CDR1 SGHRS and CDR2 YFSETQ. Here the CDR3 DNA reads TGCGCCAGCAGCGGAGCCGGGACTAGCGGGACGGGGTACGAGCAGTACTTC. Residues: CASSGAGTSGTGYEQYF.

The rearrangement links TRBV7-9 to TRBJ2-1; 16 positions agree with TRBD2. Trimming took 5 bases from V and 9 from J; bases not matched to a gene: 25. This CDR3 contains 22 residues. CDR1 and CDR2 from the germline V gene are SEHNR and FQNEAQ (reference sequence). CDR3 amino acids: CASSQSNRDPGTSGRAFGEQFF. DNA of the CDR3: TGTGCCAGCAGCCAGTCGAACAGGGACCCCGGGACTAGCGGGAGGGCCTTTGGTGAGCAGTTCTTC.

This clonotype came up a few times. The chain joins TRBV4-3 to TRBJ2-7, with D tentatively TRBD1 or TRBD2 (5 bases each). CDR3 length: 16 amino acids. The V and J ends lost 0 bases and 4 bases respectively, with 16 bases between them. Germline CDR1 and CDR2: LGHNA and YSLEER. CDR3 loop: CASSQDRTRVAYEQYF. CDR3 bases: TGCGCCAGCAGCCAAGACAGGACCAGGGTAGCGTACGAGCAGTACTTC.

The rearrangement joins TRBV11-2 to TRBJ1-3, with D uncertain. The V end lost 1 base, the J end lost 0 bases, and 7 bases lay between the germline ends. The germline gives CDR1 SGHAT, CDR2 FQNNGV. The length of the CDR3 is 15 residues. CDR3 DNA: TGTGCCAGCAGCTTAGCGACCTACTCTGGAAACACCATATATTTT. Protein: CASSLATYSGNTIYF. The full variable domain, in which reference TRBV11-2 and TRBJ1-3 provide the parts outside the CDR3, is EAGVAQSPRYKIIEKRQSVAFWCNPISGHATLYWYQQILGQGPKLLIQFQNNGVVDDSQLPKDRFSAERLKGVDSTLKIQPAKLEDSAVYLCASSLATYSGNTIYFGEGSWLTVV.

This clonotype was found a few times. The chain employs TRBV20-1 and TRBJ2-4, with D unresolved. Germline values: CDR1 DFQATT, CDR2 SNEGSKA (reference sequence). CDR3 size: 18 residues. Deletions cut 3 bases from V and 4 bases from J, with 25 bases between. In DNA, the CDR3 is TGCAGTGCTAGTCTGTTTCGGTCTACCTCCCATCCGAAAAACATTCAGTACTTC. Protein sequence: CSASLFRSTSHPKNIQYF.

This clonotype was counted a few times. This chain uses TRBV7-8 with TRBJ2-3; D possibly corresponds to TRBD2 (5 bases). The V gene's germline CDR1 is SGHVS and CDR2 FQNEAQ. The CDR3 spans 16 residues. The V gene lost 1 base and the J gene lost 3 bases, with 14 bases spanning the gap. Here the CDR3 reads CASSLVGRLATDTQYF. CDR3 nucleotide sequence: TGTGCCAGCAGCTTAGTTGGCCGATTAGCGACAGATACGCAGTATTTT.

This clonotype was found a few times. Given a much more abundant clone one base away, this may be a read error. CDR3 sequence reads: CASTLRQGNNNSLLHF. CDR3 nucleotide sequence: TGTGCCAGCACCCTAAGACAGGGTAATAATAATTCACTCCTCCACTTT. The rearrangement uses TRBV5-4 and TRBJ1-6; 7 nucleotides match TRBD1. The CDR3 is made up of 16 amino acids. Germline V lookup: CDR1 SGHNT, CDR2 YYREEE (reference sequence). Filled out from reference TRBV5-4 and TRBJ1-6, the complete variable domain reads ETGVTQSPTHLIKTRGQQVTLRCSSQSGHNTVSWYQQALGQGPQFIFQYYREEENGRGNFPPRFSGLQFPNYSSELNVNALELDDSALYLCASTLRQGNNNSLLHFGNGTRLTVT.

This clonotype was picked up a small number of times. The chain combines TRBV20-1 with TRBJ2-5, with D tentatively TRBD2 (5 bases). The CDR3 runs to 14 residues. Germline CDR1 and CDR2: DFQATT and SNEGSKA (reference sequence). The V gene lost 2 bases and the J gene lost 0 bases, with 10 bases spanning the gap. The CDR3: CSARSLADQETQYF. The CDR3 nucleotides read TGCAGTGCTAGATCGCTAGCAGACCAAGAGACCCAGTACTTC.

This clonotype has ten or more counts. The rearrangement joins TRBV29-1 to TRBJ1-1; no clear D gene. Trimming pared 5 bases from V and 1 base from J, leaving 8 bases between. CDR1 SQVTM and CDR2 ANQGSEA come from the germline V gene. The CDR3 covers 12 residues. The CDR3 DNA reads as TGCAGCGTTCTTCGGCAGAACACTGAAGCTTTCTTT. It codes for CSVLRQNTEAFF.

This clonotype has more than one count but fewer than ten. The chain couples TRBV3-1 to TRBJ1-1; 7 nucleotides line up with TRBD1. Germline CDR1 reads LGHDT; CDR2 reads YNNKEL (reference sequence). The CDR3 contains 15 residues. V lost 4 bases to trimming and J lost 7 bases; unmatched junction nucleotides: 12. The CDR3 protein is CASSPRQGPDLEAFF. CDR3 nucleotides: TGTGCCAGCAGCCCTCGACAGGGTCCAGACCTTGAAGCTTTCTTT.

This clonotype has at least ten counts. The V and J genes are TRBV6-2 or TRBV6-3 and TRBJ1-5, with a tentative D call TRBD1 (5 bases). Trimming stripped 7 bases from V and 5 bases from J, with 12 bases between. The CDR3 loop spans 13 amino acids. Germline V gene sequence: CDR1 MNHEY, CDR2 SVGEGT. The CDR3 nucleotides are TGTGCCAGCAATGGGGGGGAATATCAGCCCCAGCATTTT. Translation: CASNGGEYQPQHF.

In this sample, this clonotype turned up a few times. This chain joins TRBV12-3 or TRBV12-4 and TRBJ2-7; no firm D call. V was trimmed by 1 base and J by 3 bases, leaving 7 bases between them. This CDR3 contains 13 residues. For the CDR3, the DNA is TGTGCCAGCAGTTTAGGTCGCAGCTACGAGCAGTACTTC. Amino acids: CASSLGRSYEQYF.

This clonotype was seen many times. The V call is TRBV5-6, the J call TRBJ2-6; D ambiguous. Germline V CDR1 and CDR2: SGHDT, YYEEEE. The V and J ends lost 1 base and 4 bases respectively, with 9 bases between them. This CDR3 comprises 15 residues. The CDR3 DNA sequence: TGTGCCAGCAGCTTGCGGAGATCCGGGGCCAACGTCCTGACTTTC. Its protein is CASSLRRSGANVLTF. The whole variable domain, filled in from reference TRBV5-6 and TRBJ2-6, reads DAGVTQSPTHLIKTRGQQVTLRCSPKSGHDTVSWYQQALGQGPQFIFQYYEEEERQRGNFPDRFSGHQFPNYSSELNVNALLLGDSALYLCASSLRRSGANVLTFGAGSRLTVL.

CDR3 region: CASSQAAGSSYEQYF. The CDR3 nucleotides read TGCGCCAGCAGCCAAGCGGCGGGAAGCTCCTACGAGCAGTACTTC. The rearrangement uses TRBV4-3 and TRBJ2-7, with TRBD2 as a possible D gene (6 bases). Germline V gene sequence: CDR1 LGHNA, CDR2 YSLEER. V was pared by 1 base and J by 0 bases, with 10 bases between. The CDR3 has 15 residues.

V is TRBV2 and J is TRBJ1-6; tentatively, D is TRBD1 (5 bases). CDR1 and CDR2 (germline): SNHLY, FYNNEI. Trimming left V 2 bases short and J 6 bases short, with 14 bases between. This CDR3 is 16 amino acids long. CDR3 bases: TGTGCCAGCAGTGAATCGGCAGGGTTTTCTAATTCACCCCTCCACTTT. It is translated as CASSESAGFSNSPLHF.

This clonotype occurred many times. This chain connects TRBV11-2 to TRBJ2-1, with a tentative D call TRBD2 (6 bases). The CDR3 totals 13 residues. Looked up from germline, CDR1 is SGHAT and CDR2 is FQNNGV. V gave up 3 bases and J gave up 6 bases, with 9 bases separating them. The CDR3 DNA follows: TGTGCCAGCAGCTTCGGACTATCCAATGAGCAGTTCTTC. This gives the protein CASSFGLSNEQFF.